Reported below is one TCR beta chain. Its matching antigen is unknown. Stated time point: patch test 3, about 24 weeks after DPC sensitization. Sample treatment: therapeutic diphenylcyclopropenone sensitization with weekly scalp DPC. This CDR3 has 14 residues. The trim removed 5 bases at V and 9 bases at J, leaving 7 bases unmatched. Germline V gene data show CDR1 as MDHEN and CDR2 as SYDVKM. The data belong to a study of human T cells and chemical hapten exposure. TCRdb re-called the RACE reads with MiXCR, one entry per CDR3 protein. The sample has about 64,000 distinct CDR3 sequences, about 10% seen once. Findings and caveats of the study: The formation of large CDR3 similarity clusters by expanded TCRs significantly exceeded that of controls.

The chain uses TRBV28 and TRBJ2-1, with TRBD1 matching 10 bases. The source material was whole blood, sampled in connection with sensitization to the hapten diphenylcyclopropenone (DPC). This clonotype was sampled from a woman aged 30 to 39 with alopecia areata. Some clones in this sample may be carry-over from other donors' samples. As DNA, the CDR3 is TGTGCCAGCAGTGGACCCGGGACAGGGGTTGAGCAGTTCTTC. Its translation: CASSGPGTGVEQFF.